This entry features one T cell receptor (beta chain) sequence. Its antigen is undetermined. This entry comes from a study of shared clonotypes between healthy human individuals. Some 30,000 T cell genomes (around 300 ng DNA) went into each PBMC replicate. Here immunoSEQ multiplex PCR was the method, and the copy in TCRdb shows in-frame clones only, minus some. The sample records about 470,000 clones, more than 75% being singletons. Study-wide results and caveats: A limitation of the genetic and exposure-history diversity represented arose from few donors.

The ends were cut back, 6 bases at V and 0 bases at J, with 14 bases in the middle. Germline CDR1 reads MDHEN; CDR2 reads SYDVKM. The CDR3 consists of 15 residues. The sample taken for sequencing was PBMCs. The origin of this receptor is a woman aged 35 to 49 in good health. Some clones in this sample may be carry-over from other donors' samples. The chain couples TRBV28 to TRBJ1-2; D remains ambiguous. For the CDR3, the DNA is TGTGCCAGCAGCCCAGAAACCTTATCTAACTATGGCTACACCTTC. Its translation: CASSPETLSNYGYTF.